These 27 T cell receptor beta chains were sequenced from one sample in a study of CD8 T cells in ankylosing spondylitis. A single record per CDR3 protein comes from TCRdb applying MiXCR to the 5' RACE reads. Altogether around 150,000 distinct CDR3 sequences are present, around a tenth being singletons, with the ten largest covering 25% to 35%. Material for sequencing was blood, either unsorted or a sorted T cell fraction (not recorded which). These receptors originate from a male donor with ankylosing spondylitis or in good health (not recorded which).

This clonotype was seen many times. The chain employs TRBV5-1 and TRBJ2-2; unclear D gene. Germline V CDR1 and CDR2: SGHRS, YFSETQ. CDR3 length equals 15 residues. With 0 bases removed from V and 1 base from J, the gap between germline ends came to 7 bases. CDR3 DNA sequence: TGCGCCAGCAGCTTGGACAGACTGAACACCGGGGAGCTGTTTTTT. Translated: CASSLDRLNTGELFF.

This clonotype occurred many times. The chain couples TRBV6-2 or TRBV6-3 to TRBJ1-5, with a possible D match to TRBD1 (5 bases). Trimming took off 1 base at V and 4 bases at J, with 5 bases between the two ends. There are 13 residues in the CDR3. Germline CDR1 is MNHEY and CDR2 is SVGEGT. DNA for the CDR3: TGTGCCAGCAGTTACTGGGGGAATCAGCCCCAGCATTTT. Its translation: CASSYWGNQPQHF.

This clonotype was counted ten times or more. The chain uses TRBV20-1 and TRBJ1-4, with D unresolved. From germline, CDR1 is DFQATT and CDR2 SNEGSKA (reference sequence). V was shortened by 1 base and J by 4 bases, with 10 bases between the two germline ends. The CDR3 has 14 amino acids. As DNA, the CDR3 is TGCAGTGCTAGAGGGCAGAATATTAATGAAAAACTGTTTTTT. Translated, it gives CSARGQNINEKLFF.

The rearrangement uses TRBV6-1 and TRBJ1-1; 8 nucleotides align to TRBD1. CDR1 and CDR2 (germline): MNHNS, SASEGT. The CDR3 consists of 14 residues. V was clipped by 8 bases and J by 4 bases; unmatched bases: 9. The CDR3 here is CASDRQTGGTEAFF. The CDR3 DNA is TGTGCCAGCGATCGGCAAACAGGGGGCACTGAAGCTTTCTTT.

On this clonotype: A read error may explain this, as a much larger clone is one base away. Written as DNA, the CDR3 is TGCGCCAGCAGCTTGGAGGCTAGCGGGAGAACAGATGCGCAGTATTTT. This codes for CASSLEASGRTDAQYF. V and J are TRBV5-1 and TRBJ2-3; 10 bases agree with TRBD2. Per germline, CDR1 SGHRS and CDR2 YFSETQ. The CDR3 covers 16 residues.

This chain links TRBV12-3 or TRBV12-4 with TRBJ2-1; 7 positions match TRBD2. Germline trimming cut 2 bases from V and 7 bases from J; bases unmatched to any gene: 8. There are 15 residues in the CDR3. CDR3 bases: TGTGCCAGCAGTTTAATGGGAGGGCCGTGGAATGAGCAGTTCTTC. It codes for CASSLMGGPWNEQFF.

This chain links TRBV11-2 with TRBJ2-7; 13 bases match TRBD2. V lost 4 bases and J lost 2; bases outside the gene matches: 14. Germline CDR1 is SGHAT and CDR2 is FQNNGV. The CDR3 is 19 amino acids. The CDR3 DNA is TGTGCCAGCAGCTATCCCCAGGCCGGACTAGCGGGAGTGACCTACGAGCAGTACTTC. Translation gives CASSYPQAGLAGVTYEQYF. The entire variable domain, with the rest obtained from reference TRBV11-2 and TRBJ2-7, is as follows: EAGVAQSPRYKIIEKRQSVAFWCNPISGHATLYWYQQILGQGPKLLIQFQNNGVVDDSQLPKDRFSAERLKGVDSTLKIQPAKLEDSAVYLCASSYPQAGLAGVTYEQYFGPGTRLTVT.

This clonotype was recorded at least ten times. The genes are TRBV7-9 and TRBJ2-7; D is undetermined. The germline V gene encodes CDR1 SEHNR and CDR2 FQNEAQ (reference sequence). V was pared by 1 base and J by 1 base, with 5 bases between. The CDR3 sequence is 13 residues long. CDR3 sequence reads: CASSLGHSYEQYF. Here the CDR3 DNA reads TGTGCCAGCAGCTTAGGACATTCCTACGAGCAGTACTTC.

This clonotype was counted a few times. The rearrangement links TRBV20-1 to TRBJ2-6; the match to TRBD1 covers 8 bases. J gave up 4 bases and V 1 base, and 9 bases lay outside the gene matches. The CDR3 has 17 amino acids. CDR1 and CDR2 (germline): DFQATT, SNEGSKA (reference sequence). DNA for the CDR3: TGCAGTGCTAGAGTGGCCAGGGGGCGCACGGGGGCCAACGTCCTGACTTTC. Amino acids: CSARVARGRTGANVLTF.

This clonotype was counted at least ten times. The CDR3, as DNA: TGTGCCAGCAGACGACAGGGCGGACGGAACGAGCAGTACTTC. Translated, it gives CASRRQGGRNEQYF. The rearrangement links TRBV6-1 to TRBJ2-7; TRBD1 aligns across 7 bases. The CDR3 has 14 residues. J was trimmed by 5 bases and V by 6 bases; bases with no gene match: 10. CDR1 and CDR2 from the germline V gene are MNHNS and SASEGT.

V gene TRBV11-3 combines with J gene TRBJ1-1, with a tentative D call TRBD1 (5 bases). Trimming shortened V by 5 bases and J by 5 bases, and 15 bases separated the two germline ends. There are 14 residues in the CDR3. Germline CDR1 and CDR2: SGHNT and YENEEA. CDR3 protein: CASSRRDGGTEAFF. In DNA, the CDR3 is TGTGCCAGCAGCCGAAGGGACGGGGGGACTGAAGCTTTCTTT.

This clonotype was recorded at least ten times. The chain has TRBV3-1 and TRBJ2-1; D unclear. This CDR3 region has 15 residues. CDR1 and CDR2 from the germline V gene are LGHDT and YNNKEL (reference sequence). V dropped 1 base and J dropped 4 bases, with 11 bases sitting between them. The CDR3 sequence: CASSQAGDGYNEQFF. As DNA, the CDR3 is TGTGCCAGCAGCCAAGCAGGAGACGGGTACAATGAGCAGTTCTTC.

This clonotype was recorded at least ten times. The chain has TRBV6-1 and TRBJ1-1; the D is unclear. Trimming left V 5 bases short and J 0 bases short, with 13 bases between. Per the germline V gene, CDR1 is MNHNS and CDR2 is SASEGT. The CDR3 sequence is 15 residues long. CDR3: CASSPEGRMNTEAFF. The CDR3 coding sequence is TGTGCCAGCAGTCCCGAAGGGAGGATGAACACTGAAGCTTTCTTT.

The V and J genes are TRBV10-3 and TRBJ1-1, with 7 bases fitting TRBD1. The CDR3 length is 13 residues. Germline CDR1 and CDR2: ENHRY and SYGVKD. The ends lost 7 bases at V and 1 base at J; junction bases unmatched: 3. The CDR3 reads CAIMRTGNTEAFF. In nucleotides, the CDR3 is TGTGCCATCATGCGGACAGGGAACACTGAAGCTTTCTTT.

This clonotype was recorded at least ten times. The rearrangement links TRBV20-1 to TRBJ2-3; weak D call: TRBD2 (6 bases). In germline, CDR1 is DFQATT, CDR2 SNEGSKA (reference sequence). The CDR3 has 15 residues. The V and J ends lost 3 bases and 0 bases respectively, with 13 bases between them. This CDR3 is CSASGGPGSTDTQYF. DNA of the CDR3: TGCAGTGCTAGCGGGGGACCGGGAAGCACAGATACGCAGTATTTT.

A remark on this clonotype: Germline and junction disagree at one end, which may indicate a read error. V gene TRBV6-4 combines with J gene TRBJ2-2; 10 positions match TRBD1. The CDR3 has 14 residues. CDR1 and CDR2 (germline): MRHNA, SNTAGT. CDR3 nucleotides: TGTGTCAGCAGTCCAGGGACAGGGGCCGGGGAGCTGTTTTTT. It specifies CVSSPGTGAGELFF.

The sample holds many counts of this clonotype. The chain recombines TRBV20-1 with TRBJ2-3, with D possibly TRBD2 on 6 matching bases. The CDR3 is 14 residues long. The germline V and J ends were trimmed by 6 bases and 6 bases, with 19 bases remaining between them. In germline, CDR1 is DFQATT, CDR2 SNEGSKA (reference sequence). CDR3 sequence reads: CSARGTPGRDTQYF. The DNA of the CDR3 is TGCAGTGCCCGAGGGACTCCGGGTCGGGATACGCAGTATTTT.

There are many counts of this clonotype. The chain recombines TRBV30 with TRBJ2-3; D unresolved. This CDR3 has 14 residues. CDR1 is GTSNPN, CDR2 SVGIG, per germline (reference sequence). V was shortened by 3 bases and J by 2 bases, with 12 bases between the two germline ends. The CDR3 DNA follows: TGTGCCTGGAGGAGACTGGGGAACACAGATACGCAGTATTTT. Translated: CAWRRLGNTDTQYF.

CDR3 region: CASSLGFEGATQYF. Written as DNA, the CDR3 is TGTGCCAGCAGTTTAGGCTTCGAAGGGGCAACGCAGTATTTT. V is TRBV12-3 or TRBV12-4 and J is TRBJ2-3; TRBD1 is a possible D gene (5 bases). The CDR3 runs 14 residues. The V gene lost 1 base and the J gene lost 9 bases, with 14 bases spanning the gap.

In this sample, this clonotype turned up a few times. The genes are TRBV19 and TRBJ2-1; 15 bases agree with TRBD2. The CDR3 consists of 16 residues. Germline assignment: CDR1 LNHDA and CDR2 SQIVND (reference sequence). Unmatched junction bases numbered 3, after V lost 6 bases and J lost 3 bases. CDR3: CASRMGLAGGYNEQFF. In DNA, the CDR3 is TGTGCCAGTAGGATGGGACTAGCGGGGGGCTACAATGAGCAGTTCTTC.

This clonotype was observed at least ten times. The chain couples TRBV29-1 to TRBJ2-1, with TRBD2 matching 11 bases. The CDR3 loop spans 14 amino acids. Germline assignment: CDR1 SQVTM and CDR2 ANQGSEA. The V and J ends lost 5 bases and 5 bases, in that order; junction bases with no gene match: 5. This CDR3 is CSVKLAGGNNEQFF. CDR3 bases: TGCAGCGTTAAGCTAGCGGGAGGAAACAATGAGCAGTTCTTC.

In this sample, this clonotype turned up many times. The chain uses TRBV27 and TRBJ2-1; 9 positions agree with TRBD1. The CDR3 has 15 amino acids. Germline loops: CDR1 MNHEY, CDR2 SMNVEV (reference sequence). With V trimmed by 4 bases and J by 1 base, 2 bases remained unmatched. CDR3 coding DNA: TGTGCCAGCAGTTCGACAGGGGGGTCCTACAATGAGCAGTTCTTC. Residues: CASSSTGGSYNEQFF.

This clonotype was seen ten or more times. The chain employs TRBV5-1 and TRBJ2-2; D perhaps matches TRBD2 (5 bases). Germline assignment: CDR1 SGHRS and CDR2 YFSETQ. The CDR3 consists of 14 residues. Trimming left V 5 bases short and J 4 bases short, with 12 bases between. Here the CDR3 reads CASRGGPGTGELFF. Written as DNA, the CDR3 is TGCGCCAGCAGGGGCGGGCCTGGCACCGGGGAGCTGTTTTTT.

The chain recombines TRBV5-1 with TRBJ2-5; a weak D match, TRBD1 (6 bases). There are 14 residues in the CDR3. Germline CDR1 SGHRS, CDR2 YFSETQ. V was clipped by 0 bases and J by 2 bases, with 8 bases between them. In nucleotides, the CDR3 is TGCGCCAGCAGCTTGGGACAGGAGCAAGAGACCCAGTACTTC. Its translation: CASSLGQEQETQYF.

This clonotype was counted only a few times. The chain is built from TRBV5-1 and TRBJ2-7; 8 positions agree with TRBD1. CDR1 is SGHRS, CDR2 YFSETQ, per germline. J gave up 2 bases and V 3 bases, and 7 bases lay outside the gene matches. The CDR3 has 15 amino acids. CDR3 region: CASSSGTGSTYEQYF. The CDR3 DNA follows: TGCGCCAGCAGCTCCGGGACAGGATCTACCTACGAGCAGTACTTC. Full variable domain (missing parts from reference TRBV5-1 and TRBJ2-7): KAGVTQTPRYLIKTRGQQVTLSCSPISGHRSVSWYQQTPGQGLQFLFEYFSETQRNKGNFPGRFSGRQFSNSRSEMNVSTLELGDSALYLCASSSGTGSTYEQYFGPGTRLTVT.

The chain employs TRBV12-3 or TRBV12-4 and TRBJ1-6; D possibly corresponds to TRBD1 (5 bases). V was cut by 2 bases and J by 7 bases, with 9 bases left in between. The CDR3 loop spans 14 amino acids. The CDR3 coding sequence is TGTGCCAGCAGTTTACAGGGCTCCAATTCACCCCTCCACTTT. Its translation is CASSLQGSNSPLHF.

At least ten counts were recorded for this clonotype. This chain uses TRBV4-3 with TRBJ1-1; D gene ambiguous. Germline V lookup: CDR1 LGHNA, CDR2 YSLEER. This CDR3 contains 14 residues. V was clipped by 3 bases and J by 0 bases, with 8 bases between them. The DNA of the CDR3 is TGCGCCAGCAGCCACCAGAAGATGAACACTGAAGCTTTCTTT. Translated: CASSHQKMNTEAFF.